This TCR beta chain came from a study of shared clonotypes between healthy human individuals (dated by TCRdb to the early 2020s). At the level of the whole study: The cohort comprised two women and a few men aged 18 to 49 years. For each donor, CD4 naive and CD4 memory were each given three plates, CD8 naive was given two plates, and CD8 memory was given one plate. The study deeply sequenced blood TCR repertoires of about 5 healthy adults to estimate repertoire size and the extent of clonotype sharing between individuals. To increase sequencing depth and limit assay-specific biases, different laboratories used diverse techniques to prepare libraries and sequence TCR repertoires. Per donor, leukapheresis produced somewhere between about 0.85 and 9.5 billion PBMCs. Summary of the overall study and its limitations: The small number of donors limited the genetic and exposure-history diversity represented. Compared with non-shared clonotypes, the clonotypes found in all four sorted-subset donors had higher generation probabilities. Only blood was sampled, and tissue TCR repertoires likely differ from those in blood. Even with the large sequencing depth, rarefaction of the sorted-subset datasets indicated that sequencing was incomplete. Pairwise subsampling indicated that sequencing depth was expected to affect the degree of clonotype sharing among donors. Naive subsets generally had larger estimated clonotype richness than memory subsets. Across a few donors, 5% to 6% of naive CD4, approximately 3.6% of naive CD8, 2.3% of memory CD4, and approximately 0.4% of memory CD8 clonotypes were shared.

Donors were healthy HIV-negative adults with no recently reported acute infections or vaccinations. Every donor was a Caucasian adult living in Nashville, Tennessee, USA. CD4+ T cells were enriched by magnetic negative selection, after which naive cells were positively selected on CD45RA and the negative fraction was taken as the memory subset. After blood collection by leukapheresis, PBMCs were isolated using Ficoll-Histopaque density gradient centrifugation and then cryopreserved in the vapor phase of liquid nitrogen. Analytical flow cytometry was used to check the purity and quantity of every magnetically sorted T cell population. Each sorted fraction had its genomic DNA isolated and then quantified by UV absorbance on a Nanodrop 2000c. TCR CDR3 regions were amplified from genomic DNA by multiplex PCR using the deep immunoSEQ assay. For each cell subset, the extracted genomic DNA was distributed evenly across all wells of several immunoSEQ 96-well plates, and each plate served as one replicate. For sorted subsets, each replicate PCR was loaded with roughly 200 ng genomic DNA, equivalent to 30,000 to 35,000 T cell genomes. Purified libraries were quantified with a Qubit 3.0 fluorometer, sized on a Bioanalyzer 2100, and re-quantified with the KAPA Library Quantification kit. Every immunoSEQ 96-well plate was sequenced on a dedicated single-read 150-cycle Illumina NextSeq 550 flow cell. The authors' pipeline ran thus. Because the immunoSEQ output included only junctional sequences and no quality scores, the filtering could not be the same as the filtering used for full-length reads. Sequences were annotated with PyIR, a Python wrapper for IgBLAST v1.9, and V/J genes and CDR3 were assigned using IMGT germline references. Reads with weak V/J assignments (E-value above 1e-6), missing CDR3, stop codons, out-of-frame junctions, or ambiguous translated residues were removed. V3J clonotypes were defined as sequences sharing an identical inferred V gene, J gene, and CDR3 amino acid sequence. Percentage overlap between repertoires was computed as shared unique clonotypes divided by the size of the smaller repertoire. Three approaches were used to assess repertoire richness: RTK rarefaction, the Chao1 estimator, and Recon v2.1 estimates of unobserved clonotypes. OLGA was used to compute generation probabilities for all TCRbeta clonotypes that the gDNA method yielded from four donors. TCRdb mirrors the immuneACCESS table, restricted to in-frame sequences. Some clones are absent from its copies; in checked studies, under half trace to an unresolved V gene, and the reason for the others is unknown. That table furnishes V, J and clone size, whereas the DNA furnished D and trimming. The sample records under 2.5 million clones, 85% to 95% of which are singletons. The ten largest clones add up to approximately 0.39% of the sample.

Comment on this clone: Its recognized antigen is unknown. Base qualities were left out, and no much larger clone turns up one base away.

Material for sequencing was naive CD4+ T cells from PBMCs. Read against the paper, the sample's cell subset or site label means: CD45RA+ positively selected. The TCR sequence derives from a young man in good health. Some clones in this sample may be carry-over from other donors' samples.

The CDR3 protein: CANRDNHNEQFF. The DNA is as follows: TGTGCCAATAGGGACAACCACAATGAGCAGTTCTTC. Recombination linked TRBV10-3 to TRBJ2-1, and possibly TRBD1, on 6 matching bases. CDR1 and CDR2, looked up from the germline V gene, are ENHRY and SYGVKD. Reading from cysteine to phenylalanine, the CDR3 counts 12 amino acids. Only the CDR3 part of the read is kept: 36 bases, read in frame from the first base. V is cut by 10 bases and J by 5 bases, and the space between the germline ends is 12 bases.